One sample yielded the 12 T cell receptor beta chains listed below, sequenced in a study of response to subunit inactivated influenza vaccine. Using its own MiXCR run on the RT-PCR reads, TCRdb lists one record per CDR3 protein. Of approximately 700,000 distinct CDR3 sequences in the sample, about 14% were seen once. The source material was PBMCs from blood, sampled about 14 days before vaccination. Receptors originate from a man aged 50 to 59 who received an inactivated influenza vaccine.

This clonotype was found a few times. The gene calls are TRBV4-2 and TRBJ2-5; perhaps TRBD1 as D (5 bases). The CDR3 contains 15 residues. Per germline, CDR1 LGHNA and CDR2 YNFKEQ. V was clipped by 1 base and J by 3 bases, with 12 bases between them. The CDR3 spells CASSQASGQKETQYF. In DNA form, the CDR3 reads TGTGCCAGCAGCCAAGCCTCCGGACAAAAAGAGACCCAGTACTTC.

This clonotype has only a few counts. This chain joins TRBV2 and TRBJ2-1; D ambiguous. Germline assignment: CDR1 SNHLY and CDR2 FYNNEI. The V end was cut by 5 bases, the J end by 4 bases, with 12 bases between. The CDR3 has 14 residues. The DNA for the CDR3 is TGTGCCAGCAGTTTTCGCGGACCTTACAATGAGCAGTTCTTC. Its translation: CASSFRGPYNEQFF.

The chain combines TRBV11-2 with TRBJ1-1; D is unresolved. The CDR3 is 17 residues long. Germline loops: CDR1 SGHAT, CDR2 FQNNGV. V lost 7 bases to trimming and J lost 0 bases, with 21 bases between them. Here the CDR3 reads CASNPSLFRAVNTEAFF. CDR3 coding DNA: TGTGCCAGCAATCCATCCCTCTTCAGAGCCGTGAACACTGAAGCTTTCTTT.

V gene TRBV7-9 combines with J gene TRBJ1-1, with D possibly TRBD1 on 6 matching bases. The CDR3 extends over 15 amino acids. Per germline, CDR1 SEHNR and CDR2 FQNEAQ (reference sequence). V lost 1 base and J 3 bases, leaving 12 bases between the germline ends. Written as DNA, the CDR3 is TGTGCCAGCAGCTTAGAGAGGGGGATGTACACTGAAGCTTTCTTT. Translating it yields CASSLERGMYTEAFF.

This clonotype has more than one count but fewer than ten. The rearrangement joins TRBV30 to TRBJ1-3; D is uncertain. CDR3 length equals 13 residues. Trimming shortened V by 2 bases and J by 3 bases, and 8 bases separated the two germline ends. Germline CDR1 and CDR2: GTSNPN and SVGIG (reference sequence). CDR3 in DNA: TGTGCCTGGAGTAAAACCCTTGGAAACACCATATATTTT. The encoded protein is CAWSKTLGNTIYF.

This clonotype was counted only a few times. The V and J genes are TRBV28 and TRBJ2-6; 8 bases are shared with TRBD1. J was trimmed by 1 base and V by 7 bases; bases with no gene match: 6. CDR1 and CDR2 (germline): MDHEN, SYDVKM. The CDR3 has 16 residues. The CDR3 loop is CASIDRGPSGANVLTF. In DNA form, the CDR3 reads TGTGCCAGCATTGACAGGGGACCGTCTGGGGCCAACGTCCTGACTTTC.

The chain is built from TRBV20-1 and TRBJ2-3; 8 bases line up with TRBD2. CDR1 and CDR2 (germline): DFQATT, SNEGSKA (reference sequence). V was pared by 4 bases and J by 2 bases, with 14 bases of the junction left unmatched. The CDR3 contains 17 residues. The CDR3 DNA reads TGCAGTGCTACCCGCTACGCTCCGGGACTAGTCACAGATACGCAGTATTTT. As protein: CSATRYAPGLVTDTQYF.

This chain uses TRBV6-1 with TRBJ2-2; TRBD2 agrees at 8 bases. CDR3 length equals 14 residues. The trim removed 6 bases at V and 3 bases at J, leaving 3 bases unmatched. CDR1 and CDR2 (germline): MNHNS, SASEGT. The CDR3 sequence: CASRSGSDTGELFF. The CDR3 nucleotides read TGTGCCAGCAGGAGCGGGAGCGACACCGGGGAGCTGTTTTTT.

A note on this clonotype: Its ends do not fully match the called genes, so a read error is possible. This chain uses TRBV9 with TRBJ2-2, with a possible D match to TRBD1 (6 bases). This CDR3 has 15 residues. Germline CDR1 SGDLS, CDR2 YYNGEE. This chain's CDR3 is CASSEKQGYTGELSF. Here the CDR3 DNA reads TGTGCCAGCAGCGAGAAACAGGGATACACCGGGGAGCTGTCTTTT.

This clonotype was seen a handful of times. V and J are TRBV19 and TRBJ1-5, with D unclear. This CDR3 comprises 14 residues. V was shortened by 5 bases and J by 0 bases, with 8 bases between the two germline ends. CDR1 is LNHDA and CDR2 is SQIVND in the germline V gene (reference sequence). In nucleotides, the CDR3 is TGTGCCAGTAGTCCCCAAAGTAGCAATCAGCCCCAGCATTTT. It translates to CASSPQSSNQPQHF.

The gene calls are TRBV3-1 and TRBJ2-7, with 7 bases aligning to TRBD1. V lost 3 bases and J lost 4; bases outside the gene matches: 6. The CDR3 contains 14 residues. Germline CDR1 LGHDT, CDR2 YNNKEL (reference sequence). The CDR3 DNA reads TGTGCCAGCAGCCATGGACAGGTCTTTTACGAGCAGTACTTC. This translates into CASSHGQVFYEQYF.

This clonotype has only a few counts. This chain connects TRBV11-3 to TRBJ2-2; no firm D call. The germline gives CDR1 SGHNT, CDR2 YENEEA. Trimming shortened V by 5 bases and J by 6 bases, and 7 bases separated the two germline ends. The CDR3 length is 12 residues. The CDR3 protein is CASSARAGELFF. The CDR3 DNA sequence: TGTGCCAGCAGCGCCCGGGCCGGGGAGCTGTTTTTT. Looking up the rest from reference TRBV11-3 and TRBJ2-2 gives the full variable domain: EAGVVQSPRYKIIEKKQPVAFWCNPISGHNTLYWYLQNLGQGPELLIRYENEEAVDDSQLPKDRFSAERLKGVDSTLKIQPAELGDSAVYLCASSARAGELFFGEGSRLTVL.